This T cell receptor beta chain originates from a study of blood T cell repertoires in COVID-19. Study-wide context: COVID-19 samples from acute and convalescent phases originated in the United States, Italy and Spain. PBMCs, B-cell-depleted T cells, or T cells provided the cDNA or gDNA that made up the material.

In the authors' methods: Amplification from reference gene primers served as the basis for estimated nucleated cell counts. The method was immunoSEQ multiplex PCR; TCRdb's version includes in-frame clones alone and lacks a portion of them. Clonal size and the V and J genes are those of that table, whereas D and trimming came from the DNA. The repertoire has roughly 180,000 clones, more than 70% of them found once; the top ten carry 10% to 13%. The germline gives CDR1 MGHDK, CDR2 SYGVNS. The CDR3 length is 14 residues. Trimming left V 1 base short and J 5 bases short, with 8 bases between. The sequencing input was peripheral blood. The chain joins TRBV25-1 to TRBJ2-2, with TRBD1 as a possible D gene (5 bases). The TCR was taken from an elderly woman with active or convalescent COVID-19. The CDR3 reads CASSEFKGTGELFF. In DNA, the CDR3 is TGTGCCAGCAGTGAATTCAAGGGGACCGGGGAGCTGTTTTTT.